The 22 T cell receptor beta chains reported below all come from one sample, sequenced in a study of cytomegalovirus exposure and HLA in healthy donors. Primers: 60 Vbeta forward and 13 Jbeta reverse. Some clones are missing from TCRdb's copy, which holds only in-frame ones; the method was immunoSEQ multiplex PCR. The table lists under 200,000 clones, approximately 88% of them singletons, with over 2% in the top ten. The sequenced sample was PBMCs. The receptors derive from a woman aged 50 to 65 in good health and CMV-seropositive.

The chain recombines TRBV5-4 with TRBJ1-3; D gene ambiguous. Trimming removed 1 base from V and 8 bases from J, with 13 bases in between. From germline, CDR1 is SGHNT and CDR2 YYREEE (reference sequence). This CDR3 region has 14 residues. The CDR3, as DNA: TGTGCCAGCAGCTTGTATCCCTCTTCAGACACCATATATTTT. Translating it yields CASSLYPSSDTIYF.

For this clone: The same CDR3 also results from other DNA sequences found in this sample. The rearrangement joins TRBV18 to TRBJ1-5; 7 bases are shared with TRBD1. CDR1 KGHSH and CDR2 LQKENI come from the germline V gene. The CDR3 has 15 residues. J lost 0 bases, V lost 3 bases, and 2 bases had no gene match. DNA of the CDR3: TGTGCCAGCTCACCCGGGACAGATAGCAATCAGCCCCAGCATTTT. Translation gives CASSPGTDSNQPQHF.

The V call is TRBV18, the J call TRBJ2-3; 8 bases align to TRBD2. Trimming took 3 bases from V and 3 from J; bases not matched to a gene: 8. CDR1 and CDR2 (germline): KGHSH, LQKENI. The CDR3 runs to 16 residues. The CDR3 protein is CASSPSVAGGTDTQYF. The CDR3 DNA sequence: TGTGCCAGCTCACCCTCTGTCGCGGGGGGTACAGATACGCAGTATTTT.

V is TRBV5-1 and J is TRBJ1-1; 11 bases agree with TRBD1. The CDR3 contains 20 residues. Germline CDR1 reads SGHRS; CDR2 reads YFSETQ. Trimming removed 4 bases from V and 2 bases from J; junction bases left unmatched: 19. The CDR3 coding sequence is TGCGCCAGCAGCGCCCTCCGCCCCGGACAGGGGGCCGCACTAAACACTGAAGCTTTCTTT. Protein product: CASSALRPGQGAALNTEAFF.

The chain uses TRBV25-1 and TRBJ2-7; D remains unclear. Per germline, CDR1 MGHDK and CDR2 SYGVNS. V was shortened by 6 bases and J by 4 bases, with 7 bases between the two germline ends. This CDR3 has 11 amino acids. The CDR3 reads CASRAYYEQYF. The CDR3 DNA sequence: TGTGCCAGCAGAGCATATTACGAGCAGTACTTC.

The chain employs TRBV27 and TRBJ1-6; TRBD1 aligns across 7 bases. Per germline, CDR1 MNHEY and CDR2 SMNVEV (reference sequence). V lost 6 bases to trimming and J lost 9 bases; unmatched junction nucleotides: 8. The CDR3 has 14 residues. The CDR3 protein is CASSLDRESSPLHF. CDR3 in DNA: TGTGCCAGCAGCCTTGACAGGGAATCTTCACCCCTCCACTTT.

The CDR3 nucleotides read TGTGCCAGCGGGGACAGGGTTAACACCGGGGAGCTGTTTTTT. Translated: CASGDRVNTGELFF. The V call is TRBV27, the J call TRBJ2-2; 9 nucleotides line up with TRBD1. CDR1 is MNHEY and CDR2 is SMNVEV in the germline V gene (reference sequence). Trimming cost V 8 bases and J 2 bases; bases outside gene matches: 3. This CDR3 comprises 14 residues.

CDR3 residues: CASNRDSIYEQYF. DNA of the CDR3: TGTGCCAGTAACCGGGACAGCATCTACGAGCAGTACTTC. The rearrangement joins TRBV5-6 to TRBJ2-7; 7 positions agree with TRBD1. V lost 8 bases, J lost 3 bases, and 8 bases stayed unmatched. In germline, CDR1 is SGHDT, CDR2 YYEEEE. This CDR3 has 13 amino acids.

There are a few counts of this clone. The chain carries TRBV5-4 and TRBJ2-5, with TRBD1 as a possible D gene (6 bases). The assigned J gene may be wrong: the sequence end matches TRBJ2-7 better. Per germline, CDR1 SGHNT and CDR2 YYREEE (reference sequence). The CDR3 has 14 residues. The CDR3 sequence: CASSVRTASGEQYF. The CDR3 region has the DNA TGTGCCAGCAGCGTAAGGACAGCCTCGGGCGAGCAGTACTTC.

The CDR3 sequence is CASSVGGPNTGELFF. The CDR3 nucleotides read TGTGCCAGCAGTGTTGGGGGCCCGAACACCGGGGAGCTGTTTTTT. The chain recombines TRBV2 with TRBJ2-2, with D possibly matching TRBD1 (6 bases). CDR1 and CDR2 (germline): SNHLY, FYNNEI. The V end lost 4 bases, the J end lost 0 bases, and 9 bases lay between the germline ends. CDR3 size: 15 residues.

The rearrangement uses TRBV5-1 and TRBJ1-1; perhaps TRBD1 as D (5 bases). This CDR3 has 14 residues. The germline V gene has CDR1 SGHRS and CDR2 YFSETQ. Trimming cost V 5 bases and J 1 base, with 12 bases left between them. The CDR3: CASRAGTTNTEAFF. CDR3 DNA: TGCGCCAGCAGGGCCGGGACTACGAACACTGAAGCTTTCTTT.

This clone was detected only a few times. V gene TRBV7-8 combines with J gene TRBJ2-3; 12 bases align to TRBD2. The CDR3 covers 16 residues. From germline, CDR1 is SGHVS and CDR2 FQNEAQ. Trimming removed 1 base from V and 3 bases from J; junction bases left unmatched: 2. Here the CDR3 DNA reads TGTGCCAGCAGCTTAGTTACTAGCGGGGGGACAGATACGCAGTATTTT. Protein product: CASSLVTSGGTDTQYF.

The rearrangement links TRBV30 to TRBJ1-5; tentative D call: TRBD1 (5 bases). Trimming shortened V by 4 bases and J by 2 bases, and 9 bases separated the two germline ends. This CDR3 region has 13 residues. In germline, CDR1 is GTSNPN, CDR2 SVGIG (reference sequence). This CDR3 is CAWKGLGNQPQHF. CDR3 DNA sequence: TGTGCCTGGAAGGGGCTGGGCAATCAGCCCCAGCATTTT.

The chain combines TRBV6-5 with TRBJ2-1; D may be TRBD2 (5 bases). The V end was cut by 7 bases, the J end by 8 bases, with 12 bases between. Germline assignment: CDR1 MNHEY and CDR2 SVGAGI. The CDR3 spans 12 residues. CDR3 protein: CASITGMDEQFF. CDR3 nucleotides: TGTGCCAGCATCACGGGGATGGATGAGCAGTTCTTC.

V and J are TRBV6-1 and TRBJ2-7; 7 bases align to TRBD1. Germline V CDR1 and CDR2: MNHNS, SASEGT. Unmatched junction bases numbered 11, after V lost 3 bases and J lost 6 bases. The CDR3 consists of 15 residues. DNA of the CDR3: TGTGCCAGCAGTGAGGCGAACAGGGGTCGAGGCGAGCAGTACTTC. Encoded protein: CASSEANRGRGEQYF.

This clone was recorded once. The DNA of the CDR3 is TGTGCCAGCAGCTTTAGAGGGCGACAGGAGGTTTTTGTGGATACGCAGTATTTT. It codes for CASSFRGRQEVFVDTQYF. The rearrangement links TRBV7-9 to TRBJ2-3; D is perhaps TRBD1 (6 bases). The germline V gene encodes CDR1 SEHNR and CDR2 FQNEAQ (reference sequence). Trimming cost V 3 bases and J 6 bases, with 25 bases left between them. CDR3 length equals 18 residues.

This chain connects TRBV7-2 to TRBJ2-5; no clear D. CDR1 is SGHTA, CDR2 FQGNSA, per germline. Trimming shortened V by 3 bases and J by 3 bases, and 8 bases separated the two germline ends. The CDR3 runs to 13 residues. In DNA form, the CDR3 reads TGTGCCAGCAGCTTCGAGGCAGAAGAGACCCAGTACTTC. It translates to CASSFEAEETQYF.

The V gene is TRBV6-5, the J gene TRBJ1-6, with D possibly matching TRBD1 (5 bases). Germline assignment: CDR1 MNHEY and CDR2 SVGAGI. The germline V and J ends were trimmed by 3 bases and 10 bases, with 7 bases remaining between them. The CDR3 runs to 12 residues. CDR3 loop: CASSYRGSPLHF. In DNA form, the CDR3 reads TGTGCCAGCAGTTATAGGGGCTCACCCCTCCACTTT.

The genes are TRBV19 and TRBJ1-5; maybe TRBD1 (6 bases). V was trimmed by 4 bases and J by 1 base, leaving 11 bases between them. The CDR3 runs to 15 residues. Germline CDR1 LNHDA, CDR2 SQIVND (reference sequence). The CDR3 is CASSTRGSSNQPQHF. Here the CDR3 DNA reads TGTGCCAGTAGTACCAGGGGTTCGAGCAATCAGCCCCAGCATTTT.

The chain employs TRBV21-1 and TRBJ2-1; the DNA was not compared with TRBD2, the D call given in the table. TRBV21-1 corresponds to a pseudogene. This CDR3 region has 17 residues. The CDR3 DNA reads TGTGCCAGCAGCAAAGAAAGGTGGAGCGGGGGGGACAATGAGCAGTTCTTC. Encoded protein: CASSKERWSGGDNEQFF.

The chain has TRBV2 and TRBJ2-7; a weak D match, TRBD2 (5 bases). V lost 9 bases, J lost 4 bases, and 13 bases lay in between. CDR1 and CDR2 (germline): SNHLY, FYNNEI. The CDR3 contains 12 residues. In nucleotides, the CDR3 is TGTGCCAGTACCTCGGAGGCTTACGAGCAGTACTTC. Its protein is CASTSEAYEQYF.

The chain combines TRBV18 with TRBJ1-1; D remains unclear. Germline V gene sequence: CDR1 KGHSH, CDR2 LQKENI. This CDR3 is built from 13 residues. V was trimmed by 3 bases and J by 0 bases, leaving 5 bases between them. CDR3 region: CASSPPMNTEAFF. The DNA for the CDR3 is TGTGCCAGCTCACCCCCAATGAACACTGAAGCTTTCTTT.